These 10 T cell receptor beta chains came from one sample sequenced in a study of PD-L1 blockade in urothelial cancer. Data came from immunoSEQ multiplex PCR; TCRdb stores just in-frame clones and leaves some out. Altogether about 56,000 clones are present, 65% to 90% being singletons, with the ten largest covering around a sixth. The time point was: pretreatment peripheral blood. The starting material was PBMCs, obtained around atezolizumab (anti-PD-L1) treatment. Receptors were obtained from a man aged 65-85 years with urothelial cancer.

This clone has a single count. The rearrangement uses TRBV7-2 and TRBJ1-5, with TRBD1 as a possible D gene (6 bases). The CDR3 has 16 residues. With 5 bases removed from V and 7 bases from J, the gap between germline ends came to 21 bases. Germline V gene data show CDR1 as SGHTA and CDR2 as FQGNSA. CDR3 residues: CASSLGEAGVWQPQHF. In DNA form, the CDR3 reads TGTGCCAGCAGCCTGGGAGAGGCAGGGGTTTGGCAGCCCCAGCATTTT.

This chain connects TRBV9 to TRBJ1-1, with D possibly matching TRBD1 (5 bases). The CDR3 spans 15 residues. V shed 0 bases and J shed 0 bases, with 9 bases lying between them. Germline V gene lookup returns CDR1 SGDLS and CDR2 YYNGEE. DNA of the CDR3: TGTGCCAGCAGCGTAGATTTAGGGGTGAACACTGAAGCTTTCTTT. Translation gives CASSVDLGVNTEAFF.

The J gene is TRBJ2-1, the V gene TRBV19, with 11 bases that match TRBD1. The CDR3 runs 15 residues. Trimming removed 4 bases from V and 4 bases from J; junction bases left unmatched: 3. Germline V gives CDR1 LNHDA, CDR2 SQIVND (reference sequence). The CDR3 reads CASSRTGGGYNEQFF. The DNA of the CDR3 is TGTGCCAGTAGTAGGACAGGGGGCGGGTACAATGAGCAGTTCTTC. Combining the CDR3 with reference TRBV19 and TRBJ2-1 gives the whole variable domain DGGITQSPKYLFRKEGQNVTLSCEQNLNHDAMYWYRQDPGQGLRLIYYSQIVNDFQKGDIAEGYSVSREKKESFPLTVTSAQKNPTAFYLCASSRTGGGYNEQFFGPGTRLTVL.

The chain uses TRBV29-1 and TRBJ2-1; perhaps TRBD1 as D (6 bases). Trimming shortened V by 4 bases and J by 4 bases, and 14 bases separated the two germline ends. Germline V gene lookup returns CDR1 SQVTM and CDR2 ANQGSEA. This CDR3 comprises 14 residues. The CDR3 DNA reads TGCAGCGTTGTGAAGGGGGATCTTTACAATGAGCAGTTCTTC. It encodes CSVVKGDLYNEQFF.

V and J are TRBV7-3 and TRBJ1-1; possible D gene TRBD1, 5 bases. CDR1 and CDR2 (germline): SGHTA, FQGTGA. This CDR3 comprises 13 residues. Trimming left V 3 bases short and J 3 bases short, with 8 bases between. DNA for the CDR3: TGTGCCAGCAGCTTCGGCAGGGACACTGAAGCTTTCTTT. Protein: CASSFGRDTEAFF.

CDR3 protein: CASSTTDRPETQYF. In nucleotides, the CDR3 is TGTGCCAGCAGCACAACCGACAGGCCCGAGACCCAGTACTTC. The chain is built from TRBV7-9 and TRBJ2-5, with a weak D call TRBD1 (6 bases). V shed 5 bases and J shed 5 bases, with 15 bases lying between them. Per germline, CDR1 SEHNR and CDR2 FQNEAQ (reference sequence). CDR3 length equals 14 residues.

Only a few counts were recorded for this clone. The CDR3 spells CARPGTGTSEQYF. In DNA, the CDR3 is TGTGCCAGACCCGGGACAGGAACATCCGAGCAGTACTTC. The gene calls are TRBV27 and TRBJ2-7, with TRBD1 identical over 8 bases. The germline V gene encodes CDR1 MNHEY and CDR2 SMNVEV (reference sequence). This CDR3 has 13 residues. The J segment lost 6 bases and the V segment lost 9 bases, leaving 10 bases of the junction unmatched.

This rearrangement joins TRBV19 to TRBJ2-2; D is perhaps TRBD2 (5 bases). Germline V gene lookup returns CDR1 LNHDA and CDR2 SQIVND (reference sequence). The V and J ends lost 4 bases and 4 bases respectively, with 13 bases between them. The CDR3 sequence is 15 residues long. The CDR3 region has the DNA TGTGCCAGTAGTAATGAGGGAAGGAGCACCGGGGAGCTGTTTTTT. Protein sequence: CASSNEGRSTGELFF. The variable domain in full, with the rest retrieved from reference TRBV19 and TRBJ2-2, is DGGITQSPKYLFRKEGQNVTLSCEQNLNHDAMYWYRQDPGQGLRLIYYSQIVNDFQKGDIAEGYSVSREKKESFPLTVTSAQKNPTAFYLCASSNEGRSTGELFFGEGSRLTVL.

The V call is TRBV9, the J call TRBJ2-2, with TRBD2 matching 7 bases. Germline trimming cut 2 bases from V and 8 bases from J; bases unmatched to any gene: 12. CDR3 length: 16 amino acids. CDR1 is SGDLS, CDR2 YYNGEE, per germline. The CDR3 DNA is TGTGCCAGCAGCGTTGGAGAGGGAGGGGCTTGGGGGGAGCTGTTTTTT. Amino acid sequence: CASSVGEGGAWGELFF.

This CDR3 reads CASSSQGATADTQYF. CDR3 in DNA: TGTGCCAGCAGTTCACAGGGGGCGACGGCAGATACGCAGTATTTT. This chain connects TRBV6-5 to TRBJ2-3; TRBD1 matches at 9 bases. After removal of 4 bases from V and 4 bases from J, the junction contained 6 bases not matched to a gene. This CDR3 comprises 15 residues. Germline V gives CDR1 MNHEY, CDR2 SVGAGI.